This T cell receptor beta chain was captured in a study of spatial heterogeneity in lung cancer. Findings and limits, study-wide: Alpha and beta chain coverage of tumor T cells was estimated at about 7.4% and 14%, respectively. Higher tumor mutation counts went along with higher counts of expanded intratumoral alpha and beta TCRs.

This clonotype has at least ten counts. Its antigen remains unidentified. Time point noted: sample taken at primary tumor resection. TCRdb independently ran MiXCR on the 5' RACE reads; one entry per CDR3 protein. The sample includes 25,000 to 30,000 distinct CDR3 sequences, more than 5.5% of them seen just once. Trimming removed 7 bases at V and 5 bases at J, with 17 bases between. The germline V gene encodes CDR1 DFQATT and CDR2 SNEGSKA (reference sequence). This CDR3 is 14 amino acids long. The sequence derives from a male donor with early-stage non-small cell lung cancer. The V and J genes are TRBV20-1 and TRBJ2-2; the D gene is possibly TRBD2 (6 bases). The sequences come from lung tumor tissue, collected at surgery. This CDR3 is CSVIAALGTGELFF. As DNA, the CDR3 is TGCAGTGTTATAGCGGCCCTGGGGACCGGGGAGCTGTTTTTT.